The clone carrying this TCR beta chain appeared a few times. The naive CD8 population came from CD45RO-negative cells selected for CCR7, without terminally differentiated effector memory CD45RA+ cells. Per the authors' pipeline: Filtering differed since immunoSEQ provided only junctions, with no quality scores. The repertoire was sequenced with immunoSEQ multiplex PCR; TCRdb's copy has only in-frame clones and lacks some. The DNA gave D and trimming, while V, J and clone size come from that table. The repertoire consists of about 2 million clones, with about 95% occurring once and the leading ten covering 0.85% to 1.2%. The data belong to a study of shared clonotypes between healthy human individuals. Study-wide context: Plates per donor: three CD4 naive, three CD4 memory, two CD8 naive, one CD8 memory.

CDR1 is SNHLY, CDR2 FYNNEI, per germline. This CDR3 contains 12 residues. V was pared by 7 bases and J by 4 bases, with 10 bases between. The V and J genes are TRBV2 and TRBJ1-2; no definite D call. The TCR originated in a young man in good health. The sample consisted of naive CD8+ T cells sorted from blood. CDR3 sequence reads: CASKEQGYGYTF. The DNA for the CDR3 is TGTGCCAGCAAAGAACAAGGCTATGGCTACACCTTC.